This record looks at one TCR beta chain sequence and its context. The table lists this clonotype with a few counts. The clone's antigen remains unknown. No much larger clone is present one base from it, and per-base qualities are unavailable. This sample stems from a study of CD8 T cells in ankylosing spondylitis (dated by TCRdb to 2017 to 2019). Turning to the overall study: T cell receptor beta repertoires were profiled in healthy donors and ankylosing spondylitis patients so that disease-linked TCR variants could be found. Samples of peripheral blood were taken, and for ankylosing spondylitis patients, synovial fluid was collected as well. The whole study cohort included over a hundred healthy donors and 25 or so ankylosing spondylitis patients. General conclusions and limits of the study: The disease-linked clones were reported as significantly enriched in matched synovial fluid samples from ankylosing spondylitis patients. The disease-linked clones had a CD8+ phenotype and were found at relatively low frequencies in peripheral blood. Blood from ankylosing spondylitis patients appeared to be characterized by a TCR beta motif composed of under 10 highly homologous amino acid variants. Some of the motif variants had been reported before in the synovial fluid and blood of reactive arthritis patients, a finding that suggests common disease-initiation mechanisms.

The CDR3, from cysteine to phenylalanine, totals 14 residues. The CDR3 DNA has 42 bases and is translated from base 1. V was cut back by 6 bases and J by 2 bases, leaving a gap of 13 bases between them. For each ankylosing spondylitis patient, the synovial fluid sample was matched to a blood sample from that same patient. Sequencing was performed on an Illumina HiSeq 2500. TCR beta libraries were prepared by quantitative 5'-RACE with molecular barcodes. The authors' analysis ran thus. A new computational method, built on a probabilistic model of VDJ rearrangement, was used to identify disease-linked TCR variants. The public reads were quality trimmed at Q25 with fastp and then assembled into clones with MiXCR by TCRdb, keeping productive beta chains. Merged by CDR3 protein, the rows form single entries marked with the most common genes and DNA. These V and J calls originate from TCRdb's pipeline instead of the authors' own analysis. A total of some 150,000 distinct CDR3 sequences appear in this sample, under 45% of them only once. The ten largest account for approximately 14% of the sample.

The sequenced sample was synovial fluid, either unsorted or a sorted T cell fraction (not recorded which). The TCR sequence derives from a male donor with ankylosing spondylitis. The chain joins TRBV12-3 or TRBV12-4 to TRBJ2-5; the D gene is perhaps TRBD2, from 6 matching bases. At the DNA level, the sequence is TGTGCCAGCAGCCTATGGGCGGGACAAGAGACCCAGTACTTC. The translation is CASSLWAGQETQYF.